This T cell receptor beta chain was identified during a study of a mutant IDH1 vaccine in newly diagnosed glioma. The overall study: Most patients had received both radiotherapy and temozolomide, the prior options being radiotherapy, temozolomide, or both.

Time point meaning: week 35, safety follow-up. What each vaccine dose contained was 300 ug of mutant IDH1 20-mer peptide, accompanied by topical imiquimod. In weeks 1, 3, 5, 7, 11, 15, 19 and 23, patients were immunized, eight times in all. Comments on this clone: As yet, its antigen is unknown.

CDR1 and CDR2 from the germline V gene are SGHDN and FVKESK. This CDR3 has 17 amino acids. V lost 0 bases and J 0 bases, leaving 13 bases between the germline ends. The table came from immunoSEQ multiplex PCR; TCRdb's copy has only in-frame clones and leaves some out. The sample contains over 45,000 clones, over 60% of which appear only once. This clonotype originated in a man aged 40-50 years with glioma. Sequenced material: PBMCs, taken from a glioma patient whose treatment included an IDH1 peptide vaccine. The chain carries TRBV14 and TRBJ2-3; D not certain. In DNA, the CDR3 is TGTGCCAGCAGCCAAGATGAAACTATTTATAGCACAGATACGCAGTATTTT. This encodes CASSQDETIYSTDTQYF.